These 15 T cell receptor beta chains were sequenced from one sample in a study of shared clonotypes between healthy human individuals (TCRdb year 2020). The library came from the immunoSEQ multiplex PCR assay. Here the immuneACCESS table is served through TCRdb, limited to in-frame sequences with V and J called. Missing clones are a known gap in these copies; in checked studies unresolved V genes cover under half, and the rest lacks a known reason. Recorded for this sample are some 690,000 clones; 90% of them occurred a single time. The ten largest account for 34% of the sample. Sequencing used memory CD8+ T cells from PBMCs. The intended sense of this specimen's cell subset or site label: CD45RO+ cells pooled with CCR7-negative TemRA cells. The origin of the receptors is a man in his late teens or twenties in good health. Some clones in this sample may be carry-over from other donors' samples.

As DNA, the CDR3 is TGTGCCAGCACTCTTTCTCTGACAGGGGTGACTGAAGCTTTCTTT. Translated: CASTLSLTGVTEAFF. J is TRBJ1-1 and V is TRBV28; 8 nucleotides match TRBD1. The CDR3 totals 15 residues. The V gene's germline CDR1 is MDHEN and CDR2 SYDVKM. V was pared by 7 bases and J by 5 bases, with 12 bases of the junction left unmatched. Combining the CDR3 with reference TRBV28 and TRBJ1-1 gives the whole variable domain DVKVTQSSRYLVKRTGEKVFLECVQDMDHENMFWYRQDPGLGLRLIYFSYDVKMKEKGDIPEGYSVSREKKERFSLILESASTNQTSMYLCASTLSLTGVTEAFFGQGTRLTVV.

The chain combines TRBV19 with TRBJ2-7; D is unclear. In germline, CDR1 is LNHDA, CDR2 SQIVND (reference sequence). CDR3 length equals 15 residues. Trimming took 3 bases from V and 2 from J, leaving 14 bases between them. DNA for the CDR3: TGTGCCAGTAGTATTGGTCAGCTTGCCACCTACGAGCAGTACTTC. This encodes CASSIGQLATYEQYF.

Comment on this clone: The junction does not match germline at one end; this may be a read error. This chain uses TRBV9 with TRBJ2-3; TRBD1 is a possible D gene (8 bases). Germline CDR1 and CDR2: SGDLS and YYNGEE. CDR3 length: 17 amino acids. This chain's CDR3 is CASSEGPGGGSRDTQYF. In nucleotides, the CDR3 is TGTGCCAGCAGCGAGGGCCCAGGGGGCGGGAGCAGAGATACGCAGTATTTT.

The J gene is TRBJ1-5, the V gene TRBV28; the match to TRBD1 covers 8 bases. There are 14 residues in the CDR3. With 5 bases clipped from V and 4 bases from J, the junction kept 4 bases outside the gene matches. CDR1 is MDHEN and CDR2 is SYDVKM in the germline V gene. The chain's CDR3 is CASSQDRVNQPQHF. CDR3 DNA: TGTGCCAGCAGTCAGGACAGGGTAAATCAGCCCCAGCATTTT.

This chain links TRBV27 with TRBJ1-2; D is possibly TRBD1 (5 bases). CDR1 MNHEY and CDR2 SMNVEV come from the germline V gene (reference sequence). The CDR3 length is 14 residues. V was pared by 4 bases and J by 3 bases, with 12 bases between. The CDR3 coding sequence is TGTGCCAGCAGTTGGTCAGGGACCCACTATGGCTACACCTTC. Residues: CASSWSGTHYGYTF.

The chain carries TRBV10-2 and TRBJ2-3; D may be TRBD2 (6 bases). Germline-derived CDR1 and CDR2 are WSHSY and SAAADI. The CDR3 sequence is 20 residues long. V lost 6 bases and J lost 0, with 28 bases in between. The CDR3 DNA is TGCGCCAGCAGAGGGACTCATATTCCTTTTCTGCCTTCTAGCACAGATACGCAGTATTTT. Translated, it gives CASRGTHIPFLPSSTDTQYF.

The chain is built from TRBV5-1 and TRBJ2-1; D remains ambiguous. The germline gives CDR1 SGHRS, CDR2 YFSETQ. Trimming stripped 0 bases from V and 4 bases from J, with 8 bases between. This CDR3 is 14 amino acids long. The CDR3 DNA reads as TGCGCCAGCAGCTTGGCGCACGGGTACAATGAGCAGTTCTTC. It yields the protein CASSLAHGYNEQFF. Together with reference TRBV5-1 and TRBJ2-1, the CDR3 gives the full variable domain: KAGVTQTPRYLIKTRGQQVTLSCSPISGHRSVSWYQQTPGQGLQFLFEYFSETQRNKGNFPGRFSGRQFSNSRSEMNVSTLELGDSALYLCASSLAHGYNEQFFGPGTRLTVL.

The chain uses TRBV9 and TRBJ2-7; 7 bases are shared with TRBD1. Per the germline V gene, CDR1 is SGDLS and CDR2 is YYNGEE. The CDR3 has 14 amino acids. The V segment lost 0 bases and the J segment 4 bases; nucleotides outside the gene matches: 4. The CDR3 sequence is CASSVGAGGYEQYF. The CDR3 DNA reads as TGTGCCAGCAGCGTAGGTGCAGGGGGATACGAGCAGTACTTC. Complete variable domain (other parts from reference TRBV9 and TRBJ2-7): DSGVTQTPKHLITATGQRVTLRCSPRSGDLSVYWYQQSLDQGLQFLIQYYNGEERAKGNILERFSAQQFPDLHSELNLSSLELGDSALYFCASSVGAGGYEQYFGPGTRLTVT.

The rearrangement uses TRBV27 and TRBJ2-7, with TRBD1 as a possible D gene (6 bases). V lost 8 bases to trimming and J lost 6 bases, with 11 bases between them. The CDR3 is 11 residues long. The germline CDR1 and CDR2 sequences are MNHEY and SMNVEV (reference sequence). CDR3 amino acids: CASATGFEQYF. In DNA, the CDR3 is TGTGCCAGCGCTACAGGGTTCGAGCAGTACTTC.

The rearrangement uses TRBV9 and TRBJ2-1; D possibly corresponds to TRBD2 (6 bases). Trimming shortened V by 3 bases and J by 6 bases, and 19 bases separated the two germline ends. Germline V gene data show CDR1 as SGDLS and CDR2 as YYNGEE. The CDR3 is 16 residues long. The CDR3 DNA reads TGTGCCAGCAGCGCCCGACTAGTTCAAAATGGCAATGAGCAGTTCTTC. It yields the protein CASSARLVQNGNEQFF.

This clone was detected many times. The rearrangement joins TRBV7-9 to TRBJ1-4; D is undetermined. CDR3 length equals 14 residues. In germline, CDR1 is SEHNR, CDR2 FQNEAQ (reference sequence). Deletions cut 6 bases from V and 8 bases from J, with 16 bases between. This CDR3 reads CASSDPGLNEKLFF. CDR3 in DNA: TGTGCCAGCAGTGACCCGGGTTTAAACGAAAAACTGTTTTTT.

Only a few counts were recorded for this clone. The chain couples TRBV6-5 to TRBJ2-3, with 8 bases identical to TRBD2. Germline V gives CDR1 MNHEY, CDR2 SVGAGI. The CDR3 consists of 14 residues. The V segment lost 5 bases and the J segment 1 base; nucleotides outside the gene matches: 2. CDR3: CASSAGGRTDTQYF. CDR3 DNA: TGTGCCAGCAGTGCGGGAGGTCGCACAGATACGCAGTATTTT.

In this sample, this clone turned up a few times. CDR3 bases: TGTGCCAGCAGCCCTCACGAGGGTTTAGGAGCTTTCTTT. This translates into CASSPHEGLGAFF. This chain uses TRBV9 with TRBJ1-1; D is ambiguous. Germline-derived CDR1 and CDR2 are SGDLS and YYNGEE. Trimming pared 4 bases from V and 10 bases from J, leaving 17 bases between. This CDR3 region has 13 residues.

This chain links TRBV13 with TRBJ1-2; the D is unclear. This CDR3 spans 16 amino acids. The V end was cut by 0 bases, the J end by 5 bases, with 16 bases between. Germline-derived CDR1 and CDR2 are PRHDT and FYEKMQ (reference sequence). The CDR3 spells CASSLGPVAYYYGYTF. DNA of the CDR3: TGTGCCAGCAGCTTAGGCCCTGTAGCCTACTATTATGGCTACACCTTC.

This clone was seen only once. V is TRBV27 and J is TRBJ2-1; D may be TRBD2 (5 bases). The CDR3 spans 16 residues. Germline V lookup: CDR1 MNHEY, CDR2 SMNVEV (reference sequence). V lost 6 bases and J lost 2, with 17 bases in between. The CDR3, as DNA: TGTGCCAGCAGCCTAACTAGATTCGGGCCCTACAATGAGCAGTTCTTC. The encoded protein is CASSLTRFGPYNEQFF.